Given below is one TCR beta chain in context. What it recognizes is unknown. Germline loops: CDR1 SGHTA, CDR2 FQGNSA. Trimming cost V 0 bases and J 8 bases, with 17 bases left between them. The CDR3 runs to 16 residues. RNA extraction and reverse transcription yielded cDNA as sequencing template. Measured with immunoSEQ multiplex PCR; TCRdb has only the in-frame clones, and not every one. This sample has some 190,000 clones; around 65% occur once, and the top ten carry over 1%. This sample's treatment: oral pan-JAK inhibitor, 5-10 mg twice daily. The data were taken from a study of CD8+ T cells in alopecia areata. Study-wide points: Normal scalp had lower clonality than lesional scalp, with alopecia totalis/universalis lesions showing this most strongly. Patients showed less clear TCR sequence sharing than mice, possibly partly because of HLA diversity.

The chain has TRBV7-2 and TRBJ2-1; no reliable D call. The TCR originated in a human donor with alopecia areata. The sample here was CD4+ T cells sorted from blood, taken at approximately week 45, from a patient treated with tofacitinib. CDR3 in amino acids: CASSLAPLGRVDEQFF. The CDR3 DNA sequence: TGTGCCAGCAGCTTAGCGCCCCTAGGTCGCGTTGATGAGCAGTTCTTC.